This T cell receptor (beta chain) was sequenced for a study of patients and donors after allogeneic stem cell transplantation. TCRdb reanalysed the RT-PCR reads using MiXCR and keeps one entry per CDR3 protein. Among roughly 150,000 distinct CDR3 sequences listed, 24% were seen once. The CDR3 has 13 amino acids. Trimming stripped 6 bases from V and 0 bases from J, with 8 bases between. Material for sequencing was blood, either unsorted or a sorted T cell fraction (not recorded which). The rearrangement uses TRBV12-3 or TRBV12-4 and TRBJ2-5; D is unresolved. The clonotype comes from a human donor who was either an allogeneic HSCT recipient or a stem cell or donor lymphocyte infusion donor (not recorded which). It is not recorded whose cells these are; they may come from a transplant donor. CDR3 amino acids: CASSSPNQETQYF. The CDR3 bases are TGTGCCAGCAGCTCTCCTAACCAAGAGACCCAGTACTTC.